Listed here are 5 T cell receptor beta chains from one sample, sequenced in a study of control samples from healthy donors and cancer patients. This table comes from immunoSEQ multiplex PCR, and its TCRdb copy is limited to in-frame clones, with some not included. The table records around 130,000 clones, about 88% of them present only once. The sample comprised blood. The source of these receptors is a man aged 45-60 years in good health.

This chain links TRBV3-1 (or the pseudogene TRBV3-2) with TRBJ2-2; TRBD2 might be the D (7 bases). The V gene's germline CDR1 is LGHDT and CDR2 YNNKEL (reference sequence). This CDR3 has 15 amino acids. The ends were cut back, 8 bases at V and 0 bases at J, with 13 bases in the middle. The CDR3 sequence is CASLGGGTNTGELFF. The CDR3 nucleotides are TGTGCCAGCTTGGGAGGGGGGACGAACACCGGGGAGCTGTTTTTT.

The rearrangement links TRBV5-5 to TRBJ1-2; D gene ambiguous. This CDR3 has 17 residues. In germline, CDR1 is SGHKS, CDR2 YYEKEE (reference sequence). V was shortened by 5 bases and J by 4 bases, with 24 bases between the two germline ends. As DNA, the CDR3 is TGTGCCAGCAGAAAGGCGGCCCGCGACGAAGCCTTCTATGGCTACACCTTC. Translating gives CASRKAARDEAFYGYTF.

The chain combines TRBV24-1 with TRBJ1-5; D may be TRBD1 (6 bases). Deletions cut 7 bases from V and 2 bases from J, with 8 bases between. This CDR3 comprises 13 residues. CDR1 is KGHDR and CDR2 is SFDVKD in the germline V gene. The CDR3 DNA reads as TGTGCCACCAGATCAGGGGGCAATCAGCCCCAGCATTTT. It codes for CATRSGGNQPQHF.

V and J are TRBV28 and TRBJ2-7; 9 nucleotides align to TRBD1. This CDR3 is 14 amino acids long. CDR1 MDHEN and CDR2 SYDVKM come from the germline V gene. Trimming cost V 8 bases and J 3 bases; bases outside gene matches: 8. Here the CDR3 DNA reads TGTGCCAGCGGTCCCACAGGGGGCTTCTACGAGCAGTACTTC. Its protein product is CASGPTGGFYEQYF.

As regards this clone: One end of the junction is discordant with germline, which a read error may explain. Other DNA sequences within the sample encode an identical CDR3. The V gene is TRBV27, the J gene TRBJ2-7; 7 nucleotides align to TRBD1. This CDR3 has 14 residues. Per germline, CDR1 MNHEY and CDR2 SMNVEV (reference sequence). CDR3 loop: CASSNRGAGYEQYF. The CDR3 nucleotides read TGTGCCAGCAGCAACAGGGGAGCAGGCTACGAGCAATACTTC.